Listed below are T cell receptor beta chains from one sample, sequenced in a study of blood T cell repertoires in COVID-19. The repertoire was sequenced with immunoSEQ multiplex PCR; TCRdb's copy has only in-frame clones and lacks some. The data contain more than 45,000 clones, just under 90% of them seen just once; the ten biggest clones take up around 7.1%. The sequenced sample was peripheral blood. The receptor set was obtained from a woman aged 60-75 years with COVID-19, enrolled during active disease. The CDR3 runs from the conserved cysteine through the conserved F or W. A D gene is named only where the DNA matches it firmly. Some rows have no size entry. The others give once, few or many, or a class for an expanded clone.

>.|TRBJ1-6|TRBV28|13|.
CATRTNTNSPLHF
TGTGCCACCAGGACAAATACTAATTCACCCCTCCACTTT
>.|TRBJ2-7|TRBV9|15|.
CASSVSVDFSHEQYF
TGTGCCAGCAGCGTATCTGTAGACTTTTCTCACGAGCAGTACTTC
>.|TRBJ2-7|TRBV10-3|14|.
CAIRTDSEGYEQYF
TGTGCCATCAGGACGGATAGTGAGGGCTACGAGCAGTACTTC
>.|TRBJ1-6|TRBV3-1/TRBV3-2|14|few
CATHRDTYNSPLHF
TGTGCCACACACAGAGATACCTATAATTCACCCCTCCACTTT
>.|TRBJ1-2|TRBV5-1|12|.
CASSSGGHGYTF
TGCGCCAGCAGCTCCGGGGGGCATGGCTACACCTTC
>TRBD1|TRBJ2-5|TRBV19|15|.
CASSVGTGRLKTQYF
TGTGCCAGTAGTGTTGGGACAGGCAGGCTAAAGACCCAGTACTTC
>TRBD1|TRBJ2-1|TRBV5-1|15|.
CASSLEGQGYNEQFF
TGCGCCAGCAGCTTGGAGGGACAGGGGTACAATGAGCAGTTCTTC
>TRBD1|TRBJ1-1|TRBV6-6|15|few
CASSPLRGFESEAFF
TGTGCCAGCAGCCCGCTCAGGGGGTTTGAGTCTGAAGCTTTCTTT
>TRBD1|TRBJ1-2|TRBV15|13|.
CATSGRDRYGYTF
TGTGCCACCAGCGGCCGGGACAGATATGGCTACACCTTC
>.|TRBJ1-2|TRBV21-1|10|.
CASRRTGGTF
TGTGCCAGCAGGCGGACAGGAGGCACCTTC
>.|TRBJ1-2|TRBV14|14|.
CASSQDRVNYGYTF
TGTGCCAGCAGCCAAGACAGGGTAAACTATGGCTACACCTTC
>.|TRBJ2-7|TRBV11-2|14|.
CASSSSGIRGEQYF
TGTGCCAGCAGCTCCTCAGGGATTCGCGGCGAGCAGTACTTC
>TRBD2|TRBJ2-1|TRBV5-8|16|.
CASSYPVASGRGEQFF
TGTGCCAGCAGCTACCCAGTGGCTAGCGGGAGGGGCGAGCAGTTCTTC
>TRBD2|TRBJ2-5|TRBV18|17|.
CASSPRLTAGGGETQYF
TGTGCCAGCTCACCACGTCTAACAGCGGGAGGCGGGGAGACCCAGTACTTC
>TRBD1|TRBJ1-6|TRBV11-3|14|few
CASSLGQGGSPLHF
TGTGCCAGCAGCTTAGGTCAGGGGGGTTCACCCCTCCACTTT
>TRBD2|TRBJ2-5|TRBV6-5|13|.
CASRGTSTETQYF
TGTGCCAGCAGGGGGACTAGTACGGAGACCCAGTACTTC
>.|TRBJ1-4|TRBV7-9|12|.
CASSPPQGKLFF
TGTGCCAGCAGCCCCCCGCAGGGAAAACTGTTTTTT
>.|TRBJ1-1|TRBV7-2|14|.
CASSLKATVGEAFF
TGTGCCAGCAGCTTAAAGGCAACAGTGGGTGAAGCTTTCTTT
>.|TRBJ2-3|TRBV27|13|.
CASSSINTDTQYF
TGTGCCAGCAGCTCTATCAACACAGATACGCAGTATTTT
>TRBD1|TRBJ2-1|TRBV25-1|15|.
CASSGPGTGALEQFF
TGTGCCAGCAGTGGCCCGGGGACAGGAGCTCTTGAGCAGTTCTTC
>TRBD1|TRBJ2-7|TRBV14|18|few
CASSPTTGAWEAPYEQYF
TGTGCCAGCAGCCCGACGACAGGGGCCTGGGAGGCCCCCTACGAGCAGTACTTC
>.|TRBJ1-3|TRBV9|13|.
CASSVDGGNTIYF
TGTGCCAGCAGCGTAGACGGTGGAAACACCATATATTTT
>TRBD1|TRBJ1-5|TRBV30|16|.
CAWSVWDRGLGQPQHF
TGTGCCTGGAGTGTTTGGGACAGGGGGCTGGGTCAGCCCCAGCATTTT
>TRBD1|TRBJ2-5|TRBV5-1|15|.
CASSLVVTGGETQYF
TGCGCCAGCAGCTTGGTTGTGACAGGGGGAGAGACCCAGTACTTC
>TRBD2|TRBJ2-3|TRBV10-1|15|few
CASGLAGGPSDTQYF
TGCGCCAGCGGTCTAGCGGGAGGGCCGTCAGATACGCAGTATTTT
>TRBD1|TRBJ2-5|TRBV10-3|15|.
CAISVGTGIQETQYF
TGTGCCATCAGTGTAGGGACAGGGATCCAAGAGACCCAGTACTTC
>TRBD1|TRBJ1-1|TRBV7-6|16|.
CASSSRQGAGYTEAFF
TGTGCCAGCAGCTCACGACAGGGGGCAGGGTACACTGAAGCTTTCTTT
>TRBD1|TRBJ1-1|TRBV6-4|17|.
CASSHSYGQVENTEAFF
TGTGCCAGCAGTCACTCTTACGGACAGGTGGAAAACACTGAAGCTTTCTTT
>TRBD1|TRBJ2-4|TRBV11-2|13|few
CASSLAGGNIQYF
TGTGCCAGCAGCTTAGCAGGGGGCAACATTCAGTACTTC